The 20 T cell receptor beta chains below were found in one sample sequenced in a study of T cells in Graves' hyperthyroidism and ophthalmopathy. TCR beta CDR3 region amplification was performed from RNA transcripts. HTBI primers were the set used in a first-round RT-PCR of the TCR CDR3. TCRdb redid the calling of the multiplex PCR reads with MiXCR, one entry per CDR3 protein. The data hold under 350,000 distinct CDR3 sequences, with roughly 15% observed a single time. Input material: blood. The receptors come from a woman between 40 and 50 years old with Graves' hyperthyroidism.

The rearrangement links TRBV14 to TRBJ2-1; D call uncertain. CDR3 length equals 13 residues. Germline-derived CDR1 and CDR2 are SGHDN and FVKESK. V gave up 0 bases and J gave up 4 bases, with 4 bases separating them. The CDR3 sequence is CASSQEYYNEQFF. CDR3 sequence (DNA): TGTGCCAGCAGCCAAGAGTATTACAATGAGCAGTTCTTC.

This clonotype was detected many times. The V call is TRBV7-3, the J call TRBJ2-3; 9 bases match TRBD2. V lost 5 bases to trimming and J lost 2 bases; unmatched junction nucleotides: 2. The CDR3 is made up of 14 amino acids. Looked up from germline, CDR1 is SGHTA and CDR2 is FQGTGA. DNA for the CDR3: TGTGCCAGCAGCCCTAGCGGGGTCACAGATACGCAGTATTTT. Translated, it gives CASSPSGVTDTQYF.

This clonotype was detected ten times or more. In DNA form, the CDR3 reads TGTGCCAGCAGTTTTTACCTAGCGGGGACCACAGATACGCAGTATTTT. Its translation is CASSFYLAGTTDTQYF. J is TRBJ2-3 and V is TRBV12-3 or TRBV12-4, with 9 bases matching TRBD2. The J segment lost 2 bases and the V segment lost 3 bases, leaving 6 bases of the junction unmatched. The CDR3 contains 16 residues.

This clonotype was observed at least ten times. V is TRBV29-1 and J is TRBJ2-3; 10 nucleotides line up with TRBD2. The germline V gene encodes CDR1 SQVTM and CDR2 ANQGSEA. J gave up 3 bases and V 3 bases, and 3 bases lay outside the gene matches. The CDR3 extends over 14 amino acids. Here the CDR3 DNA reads TGCAGCGTTGATATGACTAGCGGGACAGATACGCAGTATTTT. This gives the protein CSVDMTSGTDTQYF.

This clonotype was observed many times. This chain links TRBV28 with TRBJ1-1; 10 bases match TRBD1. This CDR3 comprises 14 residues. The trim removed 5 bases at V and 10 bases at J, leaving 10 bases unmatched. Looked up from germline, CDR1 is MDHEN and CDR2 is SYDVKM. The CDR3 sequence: CASSGGQGIFVAFF. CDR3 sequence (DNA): TGTGCCAGCAGTGGGGGACAGGGGATATTTGTAGCTTTCTTT.

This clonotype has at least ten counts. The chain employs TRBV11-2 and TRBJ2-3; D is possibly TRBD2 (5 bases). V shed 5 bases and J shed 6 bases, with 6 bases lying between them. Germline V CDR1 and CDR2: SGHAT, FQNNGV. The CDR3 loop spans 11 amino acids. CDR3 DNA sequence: TGTGCCAGCAGCCAGCGGGATACGCAGTATTTT. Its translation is CASSQRDTQYF.

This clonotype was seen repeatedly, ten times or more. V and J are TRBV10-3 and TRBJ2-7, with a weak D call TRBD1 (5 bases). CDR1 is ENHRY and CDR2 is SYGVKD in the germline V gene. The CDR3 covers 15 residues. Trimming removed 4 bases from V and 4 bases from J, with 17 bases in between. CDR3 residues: CAISVGEFRGYEQYF. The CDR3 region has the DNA TGTGCCATCAGTGTTGGGGAATTTAGGGGTTACGAGCAGTACTTC.

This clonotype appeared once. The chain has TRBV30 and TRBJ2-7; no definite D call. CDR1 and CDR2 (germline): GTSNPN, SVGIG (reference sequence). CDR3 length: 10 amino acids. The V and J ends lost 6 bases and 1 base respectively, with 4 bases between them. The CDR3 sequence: CACGSYEQYF. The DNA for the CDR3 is TGTGCCTGTGGATCCTACGAGCAGTACTTC.

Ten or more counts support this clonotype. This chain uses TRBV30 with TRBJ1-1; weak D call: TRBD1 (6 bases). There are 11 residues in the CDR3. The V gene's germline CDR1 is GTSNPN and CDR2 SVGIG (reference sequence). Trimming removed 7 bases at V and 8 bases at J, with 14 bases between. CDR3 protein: CAFSGGREAFF. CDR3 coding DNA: TGTGCCTTCTCCGGGGGGCGCGAAGCTTTCTTT.

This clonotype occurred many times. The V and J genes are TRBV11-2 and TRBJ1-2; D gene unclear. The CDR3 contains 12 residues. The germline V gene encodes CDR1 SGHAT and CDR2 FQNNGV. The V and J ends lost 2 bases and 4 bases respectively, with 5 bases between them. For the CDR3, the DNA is TGTGCCAGCAGCTTAACCCTCTATGGCTACACCTTC. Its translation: CASSLTLYGYTF.

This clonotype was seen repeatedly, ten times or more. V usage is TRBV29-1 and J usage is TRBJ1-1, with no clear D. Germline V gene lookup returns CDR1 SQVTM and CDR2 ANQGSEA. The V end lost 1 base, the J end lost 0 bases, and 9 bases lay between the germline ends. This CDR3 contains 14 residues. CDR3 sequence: CSVEGLRVNTEAFF. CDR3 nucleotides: TGCAGCGTTGAAGGCCTACGGGTGAACACTGAAGCTTTCTTT.

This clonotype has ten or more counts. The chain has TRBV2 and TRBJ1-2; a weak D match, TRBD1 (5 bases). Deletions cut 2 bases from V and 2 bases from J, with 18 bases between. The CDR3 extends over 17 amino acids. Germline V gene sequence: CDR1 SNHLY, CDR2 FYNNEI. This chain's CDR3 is CASSESSEAGRNYGYTF. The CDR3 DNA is TGTGCCAGCAGTGAATCCTCCGAGGCAGGGCGAAACTATGGCTACACCTTC.

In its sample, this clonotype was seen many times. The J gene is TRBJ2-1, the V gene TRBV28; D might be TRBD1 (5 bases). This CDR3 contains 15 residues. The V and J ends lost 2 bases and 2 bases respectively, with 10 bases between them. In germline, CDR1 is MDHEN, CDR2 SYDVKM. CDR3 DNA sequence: TGTGCCAGCAGTTTAAACTTCAGGGCCTACAATGAGCAGTTCTTC. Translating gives CASSLNFRAYNEQFF.

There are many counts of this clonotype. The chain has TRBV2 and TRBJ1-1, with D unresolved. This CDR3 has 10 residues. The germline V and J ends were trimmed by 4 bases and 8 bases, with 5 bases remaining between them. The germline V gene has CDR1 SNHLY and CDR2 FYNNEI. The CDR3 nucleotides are TGTGCCAGCAGTGGCTTGGAAGCTTTCTTT. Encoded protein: CASSGLEAFF.

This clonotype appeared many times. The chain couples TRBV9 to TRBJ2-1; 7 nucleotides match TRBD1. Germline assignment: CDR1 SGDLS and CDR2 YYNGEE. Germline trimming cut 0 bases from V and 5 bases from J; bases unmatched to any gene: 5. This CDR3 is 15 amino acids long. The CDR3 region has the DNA TGTGCCAGCAGCGTAGAGACAGGGAGTGACAATGAGCAGTTCTTC. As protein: CASSVETGSDNEQFF.

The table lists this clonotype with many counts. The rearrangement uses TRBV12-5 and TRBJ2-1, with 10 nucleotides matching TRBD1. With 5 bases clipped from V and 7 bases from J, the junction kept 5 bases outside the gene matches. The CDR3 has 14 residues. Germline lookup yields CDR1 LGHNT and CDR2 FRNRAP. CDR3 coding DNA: TGTGCTAGTGGTGACAGGGGGCGCGGGAATGAGCAGTTCTTC. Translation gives CASGDRGRGNEQFF.

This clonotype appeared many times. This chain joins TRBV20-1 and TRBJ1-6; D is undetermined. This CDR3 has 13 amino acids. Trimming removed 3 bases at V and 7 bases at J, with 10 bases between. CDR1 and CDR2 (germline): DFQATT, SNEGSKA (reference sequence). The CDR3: CSARGGSNSPLHF. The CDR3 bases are TGCAGTGCTAGGGGCGGGTCCAATTCACCCCTCCACTTT.

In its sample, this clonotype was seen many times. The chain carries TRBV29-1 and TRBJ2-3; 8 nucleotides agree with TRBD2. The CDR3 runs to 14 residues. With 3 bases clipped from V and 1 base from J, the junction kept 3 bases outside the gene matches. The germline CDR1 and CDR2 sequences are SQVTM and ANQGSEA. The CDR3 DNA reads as TGCAGCGTTGACGGGCGGGAGGGCACAGATACGCAGTATTTT. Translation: CSVDGREGTDTQYF.

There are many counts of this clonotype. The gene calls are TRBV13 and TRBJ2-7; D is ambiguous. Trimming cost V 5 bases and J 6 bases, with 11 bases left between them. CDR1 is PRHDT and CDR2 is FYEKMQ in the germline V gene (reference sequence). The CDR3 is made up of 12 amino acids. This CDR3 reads CASSPSEGEQYF. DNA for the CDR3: TGTGCCAGCAGCCCATCCGAAGGCGAGCAGTACTTC.

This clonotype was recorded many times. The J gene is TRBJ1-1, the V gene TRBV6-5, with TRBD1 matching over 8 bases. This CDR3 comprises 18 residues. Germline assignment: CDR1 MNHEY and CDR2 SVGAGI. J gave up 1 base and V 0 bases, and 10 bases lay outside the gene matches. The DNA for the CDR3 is TGTGCCAGCAGTTACTCCCCTGTAGGGACAGGAGGGAACACTGAAGCTTTCTTT. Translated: CASSYSPVGTGGNTEAFF.